A selection of T cell receptor beta chains follows, all from one sample in a study of OX40 agonist ivuxolimab in advanced cancers. Profiling relied on immunoSEQ multiplex PCR, and the TCRdb table lists in-frame clones only, not all of them. The sample includes more than 40,000 clones, approximately 88% of them seen just once. The specimen comprised CD4+ or CD8+ T cells sorted from blood, sampled in a trial of the OX40 agonist ivuxolimab. The receptors originated from an adult with an advanced solid tumor such as melanoma, head and neck, liver or kidney cancer. The CDR3 runs from the conserved cysteine through the conserved F or W. Fields, in order: clone size, V gene, D gene, J gene, CDR3 length, CDR3 protein, CDR3 DNA. D genes are given only for firm matches. Size is stated for part of the rows, as once, few or many counts, or as a class when the clone is expanded.

-	TRBV27	TRBD1	TRBJ1-6	14	CASSLQGPNSPLHF	TGTGCCAGCAGCTTACAGGGGCCCAATTCACCCCTCCACTTT
-	TRBV18	-	TRBJ2-7	13	CASSPPVSYEQYF	TGTGCCAGCTCACCACCTGTCTCCTACGAGCAGTACTTC
-	TRBV28	TRBD1	TRBJ2-7	15	CASSSSGTGGGEQYF	TGTGCCAGCAGTTCGTCGGGGACAGGGGGAGGCGAGCAGTACTTC
-	TRBV4-2	-	TRBJ2-3	15	CASSQVNSDTDTQYF	TGTGCCAGCAGCCAAGTAAATAGCGACACAGATACGCAGTATTTT
-	TRBV27	-	TRBJ2-7	16	CASRGSFWGDSYEQYF	TGTGCCAGCAGGGGATCCTTTTGGGGGGACTCCTACGAGCAGTACTTC
-	TRBV6-5	TRBD1	TRBJ1-5	15	CASRVDRANNQPQHF	TGTGCCAGCAGAGTAGACAGGGCCAACAATCAGCCCCAGCATTTT
once	TRBV6-1	-	TRBJ2-3	15	CASSERGPDRDTQYF	TGTGCCAGCAGTGAGAGGGGTCCGGACCGGGATACGCAGTATTTT
-	TRBV12-5	-	TRBJ2-7	14	CASGLAPPPYEQYF	TGTGCTAGTGGTTTGGCCCCCCCGCCCTACGAGCAGTACTTC
-	TRBV4-1	-	TRBJ1-4	20	CASSQVAGERKYEGNEKLFF	TGCGCCAGCAGCCAAGTTGCCGGGGAGAGGAAGTACGAGGGTAATGAAAAACTGTTTTTT
-	TRBV21-1	-	TRBJ1-1	15	CASSKQRDMNTEAFF	TGTGCCAGCAGCAAACAAAGAGACATGAACACTGAAGCTTTCTTT
-	TRBV28	-	TRBJ2-7	13	CASQTALTYEQYF	TGTGCCAGCCAGACAGCTTTAACCTACGAGCAGTACTTC
-	TRBV30	TRBD2	TRBJ2-5	11	CAWKRGGTQYF	TGTGCCTGGAAACGGGGGGGGACCCAGTACTTC
-	TRBV18	TRBD2	TRBJ2-3	16	CASSDYLAGGTDTQYF	TGTGCCAGCTCAGACTACCTAGCGGGGGGCACAGATACGCAGTATTTT
-	TRBV28	-	TRBJ1-2	17	CASSLTRTGPTNYGYTF	TGTGCCAGCAGTTTAACCCGGACGGGGCCTACCAACTATGGCTACACCTTC
-	TRBV9	TRBD1	TRBJ1-6	15	CASSPGTADNSPLHF	TGTGCCAGCAGCCCAGGGACAGCTGATAATTCACCCCTCCACTTT
-	TRBV5-1	TRBD2	TRBJ2-1	17	CASSLVPSGTPGNEQFF	TGCGCCAGCAGCTTGGTTCCTAGCGGGACCCCTGGCAATGAGCAGTTCTTC
-	TRBV7-2	TRBD1	TRBJ1-3	15	CASSPQGNSGNTIYF	TGTGCCAGCAGCCCACAGGGGAACTCTGGAAACACCATATATTTT
-	TRBV7-9	-	TRBJ1-1	13	CASSLDGDTEAFF	TGTGCCAGCAGCTTAGACGGGGATACTGAAGCTTTCTTT
-	TRBV10-3	-	TRBJ2-7	12	CAISESSYEQYF	TGTGCCATCAGTGAGTCAAGCTACGAGCAGTACTTC
-	TRBV11-2	TRBD2	TRBJ2-4	17	CASSALGRGSPRDIQYF	TGTGCCAGCAGCGCTCTCGGGCGGGGGTCCCCTAGGGACATTCAGTACTTC
-	TRBV7-2	TRBD1	TRBJ2-7	14	CASSQGARFYEQYF	TGTGCCAGCAGCCAGGGGGCGAGATTCTACGAGCAGTACTTC
-	TRBV10-3	-	TRBJ1-1	15	CATKGQSVLNTEAFF	TGTGCCACCAAGGGACAAAGTGTTTTGAACACTGAAGCTTTCTTT
-	TRBV18	TRBD1	TRBJ2-7	12	CASSPDRAEQYF	TGTGCCAGCTCACCTGACAGGGCCGAGCAGTACTTC
once	TRBV6-6	TRBD2	TRBJ2-7	15	CASSSDSGVSYEQYF	TGTGCCAGCAGTTCCGATAGCGGGGTCTCCTACGAGCAGTACTTC
-	TRBV11-3	TRBD2	TRBJ2-3	18	CASSYRRRTSGRADTQYF	TGTGCCAGCAGCTACCGCCGCAGGACTAGCGGGAGGGCAGATACGCAGTATTTT
-	TRBV6-1	-	TRBJ1-2	15	CASRGRGGGTYGYTF	TGTGCCAGCAGAGGACGAGGGGGGGGGACCTATGGCTACACCTTC
-	TRBV19	TRBD2	TRBJ2-1	15	CASSRGTSGSNEQFF	TGTGCCAGTAGTAGGGGGACTAGCGGGAGTAATGAGCAGTTCTTC
-	TRBV6-5	TRBD1	TRBJ1-2	14	CASSDPGQIYGYTF	TGTGCCAGCAGTGACCCGGGACAGATCTATGGCTACACCTTC
-	TRBV29-1	TRBD1	TRBJ2-7	15	CSAIRDRGRSYEQYF	TGCAGCGCGATCCGGGACAGGGGTCGTAGCTACGAGCAGTACTTC
-	TRBV11-1	TRBD2	TRBJ2-7	14	CASNPSGGSYEQYF	TGTGCCAGCAATCCTAGCGGGGGGTCCTACGAGCAGTACTTC
-	TRBV10-1	-	TRBJ2-3	14	CASYQQTGADTQYF	TGCGCCAGCTACCAACAGACTGGGGCAGATACGCAGTATTTT
-	TRBV7-9	TRBD1	TRBJ2-7	14	CASSSPGQSYEQYF	TGTGCCAGCAGCTCCCCGGGACAGTCCTACGAGCAGTACTTC
-	TRBV12-5	-	TRBJ1-2	17	CASGLIGGGVWNYGYTF	TGTGCTAGTGGTTTGATAGGAGGAGGGGTTTGGAACTATGGCTACACCTTC
-	TRBV7-9	TRBD1	TRBJ1-1	15	CASSLETGANTEAFF	TGTGCCAGCAGCTTAGAGACAGGGGCGAACACTGAAGCTTTCTTT
-	TRBV7-2	-	TRBJ2-7	14	CASSSGPARGEQYF	TGTGCCAGCAGCTCGGGACCAGCTCGGGGGGAGCAGTACTTC
-	TRBV5-1	-	TRBJ2-3	14	CASSGQTITDTQYF	TGCGCCAGCAGCGGACAGACTATCACAGATACGCAGTATTTT
-	TRBV29-1	TRBD1	TRBJ1-4	13	CSVAGTGDEKLFF	TGCAGCGTAGCCGGGACAGGGGATGAAAAACTGTTTTTT
-	TRBV15	TRBD2	TRBJ2-7	16	CATSSTIAGRAYEQYF	TGTGCCACCAGCAGCACCATAGCGGGAAGAGCCTACGAGCAGTACTTC
-	TRBV2	-	TRBJ1-1	13	CASSDSTNTEAFF	TGTGCCAGCAGTGACTCTACGAACACTGAAGCTTTCTTT
-	TRBV5-6	-	TRBJ2-7	14	CASSQVTGHYEQYF	TGTGCCAGCAGTCAAGTTACAGGGCACTACGAGCAGTACTTC
-	TRBV28	-	TRBJ1-5	12	CASSLRTQAQHF	TGTGCCAGCAGTTTAAGGACCCAAGCCCAGCATTTT
-	TRBV7-9	-	TRBJ2-5	14	CASSYPGAQETQYF	TGTGCCAGCAGCTACCCGGGGGCCCAAGAGACCCAGTACTTC
-	TRBV14	-	TRBJ1-2	15	CASSQARVPGGGYTF	TGTGCCAGCAGCCAAGCCCGGGTCCCTGGGGGAGGCTACACCTTC
-	TRBV5-1	TRBD1	TRBJ2-7	18	CASSLAQSGQGANYEQYF	TGCGCCAGCAGCTTGGCCCAATCTGGACAGGGGGCGAACTACGAGCAGTACTTC
-	TRBV29-1	-	TRBJ1-1	12	CSVDYLGTEAFF	TGCAGCGTTGACTACCTAGGGACTGAAGCTTTCTTT
-	TRBV7-2	TRBD2	TRBJ2-7	18	CASSLADGGASILYEQYF	TGTGCCAGCAGCCTCGCGGACGGGGGGGCCAGCATCCTCTACGAGCAGTACTTC
-	TRBV30	TRBD1	TRBJ1-5	17	CAWSAARGSNSNQPQHF	TGTGCCTGGAGCGCGGCCAGGGGGTCAAATAGCAATCAGCCCCAGCATTTT
-	TRBV5-1	TRBD2	TRBJ2-3	16	CASSLGSSGTSDTQYF	TGCGCCAGCAGCTTGGGGTCTAGCGGAACATCAGATACGCAGTATTTT
-	TRBV9	TRBD2	TRBJ2-1	16	CASSPRTSGRAHEQFF	TGTGCCAGCAGCCCCCGGACTAGCGGGAGGGCCCATGAGCAGTTCTTC
-	TRBV11-2	-	TRBJ1-3	12	CASNPTQGPIYF	TGTGCCAGCAACCCGACACAGGGACCCATATATTTT